This entry concerns a single T cell receptor beta chain. The count of this clone is one. No antigen is known for it. Base qualities are not provided; no much larger clone lies one nucleotide away. These data are taken from a study of OX40 agonist ivuxolimab in advanced cancers. At the level of the whole study: Ivuxolimab was an agonistic, fully human IgG2 monoclonal antibody directed against OX40 (CD134), a costimulatory receptor. Intravenous ivuxolimab was administered to patients every 2 weeks at six dose levels: 0.01, 0.1, 0.3, 1.5, 3 and 10 mg/kg. A male proportion of around 81% and a mean age of 60 years, ranging from about 23 to 90, were recorded for the dose-escalation cohort. Partial responses were achieved by three dose-escalation patients, of whom one had hepatocellular carcinoma and two had cutaneous melanoma. The point of sequencing TCRbeta in the periphery was to test whether ivuxolimab changed TCR sequence diversity and drove clonal T-cell expansion. Patients were allowed to have had prior anti-PD-1, anti-PD-L1 or anti-CTLA-4 therapy, and approximately 37% of the dose-escalation patients had been treated with checkpoint inhibitors. The paper reports the monotherapy dose-escalation portion (N of about 54 patients) of the phase I ivuxolimab trial. Of the roughly 50 dose-escalation patients, hepatocellular carcinoma was present in around 20, melanoma in some 15, renal cell carcinoma in 9 and head and neck cancer in 9.

Results the study describes overall, beyond this receptor: Low levels of normalized T-cell clonal expansion were also seen in some patients who did not respond. At doses from 0.1 to 3.0 mg/kg, clonal expansion was seen in both CD4+ and CD8+ blood T cells between baseline and week 6. In the 0.1-3.0 mg/kg groups, partial responders were among the patients with the lowest normalized peripheral clonal expansion, particularly in CD8+ T cells. Antigen specificity was not determined for the clonally expanded peripheral T cells. After ivuxolimab, more expanded clones were found on average in CD8+ T cells than in CD4+ T cells.

The trim is 2 bases for V and 0 bases for J, with a gap of 5 bases between the germline ends. Spanning cysteine to phenylalanine, the CDR3 consists of 14 amino acids. Only CDR3 DNA remains: 42 bases, in frame from the first base. CDR1 MNHNS and CDR2 SASEGT were looked up in the germline V gene. To sequence the TCRbeta CDR3 region, genomic DNA was isolated from the sorted cells. The immunoSEQ Assay was used for sequencing of TCRbeta CDR3 regions. As stored in TCRdb, this immuneACCESS dataset retains in-frame rearrangements with V and J assigned. A fraction of the clones does not appear; measured against another copy, unresolved V genes explain less than half of the discrepancy, and the remainder lacks a known reason. The sample contains about 50,000 clones, about 88% of them found a single time. Together, the top ten hold 0.5% to 0.65% of the sample. Patients with autoimmune disease history or receiving systemic immunosuppression were excluded from the trial. Peripheral blood for TCR sequencing was drawn from every dose cohort at baseline, at cycle 4 day 1 and at cycle 7 day 1. Samples were obtained from an open-label, multicenter, first-in-human phase I dose-escalation trial of ivuxolimab. Adults with locally advanced or metastatic melanoma, renal cell, hepatocellular, or head and neck squamous cell carcinoma were enrolled in the trial. Before TCR sequencing, CD4+ T cells and CD8+ T cells were sorted from peripheral blood as separate populations.

Recombination joined TRBV6-1 with TRBJ2-1, with no confidently assigned D gene. The TCR originated in an adult with an advanced solid tumor such as melanoma, head and neck, liver or kidney cancer. Sequences were derived from CD4+ or CD8+ T cells sorted from blood, sampled in a trial of the OX40 agonist ivuxolimab. The DNA sequence follows: TGTGCCAGCAGTGAACTACCCTCCTACAATGAGCAGTTCTTC. Translated, it gives CASSELPSYNEQFF.